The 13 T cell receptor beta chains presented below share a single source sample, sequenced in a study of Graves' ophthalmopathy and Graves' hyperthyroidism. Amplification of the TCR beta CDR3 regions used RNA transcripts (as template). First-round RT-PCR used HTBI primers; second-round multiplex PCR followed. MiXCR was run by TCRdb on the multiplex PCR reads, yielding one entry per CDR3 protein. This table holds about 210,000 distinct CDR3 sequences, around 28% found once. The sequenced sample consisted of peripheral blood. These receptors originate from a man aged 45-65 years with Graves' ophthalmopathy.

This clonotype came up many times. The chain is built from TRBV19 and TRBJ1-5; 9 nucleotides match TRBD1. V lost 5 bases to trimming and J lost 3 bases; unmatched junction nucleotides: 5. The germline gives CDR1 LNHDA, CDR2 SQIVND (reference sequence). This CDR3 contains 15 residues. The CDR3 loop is CASSRDRVDNQPQHF. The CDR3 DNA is TGTGCCAGTAGTCGGGACAGGGTAGACAATCAGCCCCAGCATTTT. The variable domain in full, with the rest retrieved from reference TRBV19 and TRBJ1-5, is DGGITQSPKYLFRKEGQNVTLSCEQNLNHDAMYWYRQDPGQGLRLIYYSQIVNDFQKGDIAEGYSVSREKKESFPLTVTSAQKNPTAFYLCASSRDRVDNQPQHFGDGTRLSIL.

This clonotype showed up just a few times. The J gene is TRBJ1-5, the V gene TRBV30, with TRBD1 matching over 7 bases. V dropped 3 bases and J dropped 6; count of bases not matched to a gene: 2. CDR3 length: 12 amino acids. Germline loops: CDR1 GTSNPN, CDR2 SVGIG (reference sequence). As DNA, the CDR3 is TGTGCCTGGAGCCCAGGGGGTCAGCCCCAGCATTTT. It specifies CAWSPGGQPQHF.

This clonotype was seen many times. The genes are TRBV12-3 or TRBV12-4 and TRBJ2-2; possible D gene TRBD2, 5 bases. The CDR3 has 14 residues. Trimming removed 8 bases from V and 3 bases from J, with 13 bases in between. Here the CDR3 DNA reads TGTGCCAGCTCGCGGGTGGACTACACCGGGGAGCTGTTTTTT. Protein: CASSRVDYTGELFF.

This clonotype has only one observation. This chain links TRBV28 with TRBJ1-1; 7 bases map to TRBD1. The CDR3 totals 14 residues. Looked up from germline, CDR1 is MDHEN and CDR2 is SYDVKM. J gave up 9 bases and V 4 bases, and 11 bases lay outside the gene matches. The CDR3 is CASSSPGQVTQAFF. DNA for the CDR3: TGTGCCAGCAGTTCCCCTGGACAGGTTACCCAAGCTTTCTTT.

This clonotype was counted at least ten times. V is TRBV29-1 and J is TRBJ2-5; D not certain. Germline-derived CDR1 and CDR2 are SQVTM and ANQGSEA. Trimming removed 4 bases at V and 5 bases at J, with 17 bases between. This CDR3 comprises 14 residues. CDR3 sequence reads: CSVGPLGFSETQYF. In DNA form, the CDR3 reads TGCAGCGTTGGGCCGCTGGGATTCTCGGAGACCCAGTACTTC.

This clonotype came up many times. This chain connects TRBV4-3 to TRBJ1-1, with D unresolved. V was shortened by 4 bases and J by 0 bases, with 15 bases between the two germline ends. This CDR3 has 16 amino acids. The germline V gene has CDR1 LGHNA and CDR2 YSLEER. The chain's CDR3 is CASSPDIGIMNTEAFF. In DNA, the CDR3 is TGCGCCAGCAGCCCCGATATTGGAATCATGAACACTGAAGCTTTCTTT.

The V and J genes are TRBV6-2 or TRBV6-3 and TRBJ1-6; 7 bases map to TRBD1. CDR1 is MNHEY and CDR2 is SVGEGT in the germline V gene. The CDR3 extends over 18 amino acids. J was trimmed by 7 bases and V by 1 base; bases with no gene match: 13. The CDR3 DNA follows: TGTGCCAGCAGTTACTTCACCCCGGACAGGCTGCAAAATTCACCCCTCCACTTT. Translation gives CASSYFTPDRLQNSPLHF.

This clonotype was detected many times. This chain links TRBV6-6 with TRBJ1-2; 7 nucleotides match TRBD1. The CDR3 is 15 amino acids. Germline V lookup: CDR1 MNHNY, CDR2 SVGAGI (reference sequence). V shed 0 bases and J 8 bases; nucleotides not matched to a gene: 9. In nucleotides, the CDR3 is TGTGCCAGCAGTTACTCCCGGGGACAGCAGACAGGCTACACCTTC. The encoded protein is CASSYSRGQQTGYTF.

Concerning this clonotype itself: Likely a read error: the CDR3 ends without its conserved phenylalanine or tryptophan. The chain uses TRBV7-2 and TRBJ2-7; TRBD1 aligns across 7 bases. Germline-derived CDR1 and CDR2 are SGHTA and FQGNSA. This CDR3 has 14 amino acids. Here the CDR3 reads CASSPGTVTYEQYL. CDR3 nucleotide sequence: TGTGCCAGCAGCCCGGGGACAGTTACCTATGAGCAGTACCTC.

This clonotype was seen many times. This chain's CDR3 is CAWSNRHSNQPQHF. CDR3 in DNA: TGTGCCTGGAGTAACAGGCACTCCAATCAGCCCCAGCATTTT. This chain links TRBV30 with TRBJ1-5; weak D call: TRBD1 (5 bases). Germline V gives CDR1 GTSNPN, CDR2 SVGIG (reference sequence). Trimming shortened V by 2 bases and J by 3 bases, and 11 bases separated the two germline ends. This CDR3 is built from 14 residues.

CDR3 sequence reads: CASSSSHQGGGYEQYF. The DNA for the CDR3 is TGTGCCAGCAGTTCCTCCCACCAGGGAGGGGGCTACGAGCAGTACTTC. J is TRBJ2-7 and V is TRBV27, with D perhaps TRBD2 (7 bases). V dropped 4 bases and J dropped 3 bases, with 19 bases sitting between them. Germline CDR1 MNHEY, CDR2 SMNVEV (reference sequence). The CDR3 has 16 residues.

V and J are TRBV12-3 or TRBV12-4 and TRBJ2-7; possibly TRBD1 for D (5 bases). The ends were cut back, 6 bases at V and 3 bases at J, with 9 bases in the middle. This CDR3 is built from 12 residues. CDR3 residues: CASSKGHYEQYF. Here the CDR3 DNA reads TGTGCCAGCAGCAAAGGACACTACGAGCAGTACTTC.

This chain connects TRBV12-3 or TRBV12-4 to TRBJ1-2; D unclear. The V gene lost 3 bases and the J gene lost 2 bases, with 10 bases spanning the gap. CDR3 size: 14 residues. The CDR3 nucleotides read TGTGCCAGCAGTTTTTCAGGCGGAAACTATGGCTACACCTTC. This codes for CASSFSGGNYGYTF.